This T cell receptor (beta chain) derives from a study of blood T cell repertoires in COVID-19. The repertoire was sequenced with immunoSEQ multiplex PCR; TCRdb's copy has only in-frame clones and lacks some. The sample includes hundreds of thousands of clones, just under 85% seen only once; the top ten take roughly 10%. Germline V gene lookup returns CDR1 MDHEN and CDR2 SYDVKM. This CDR3 spans 16 amino acids. Losses at the gene ends were 5 bases for V and 4 bases for J; bases not matched to a gene: 10. Sequencing used peripheral blood. This sequence was found in an elderly man with acute or convalescent COVID-19. The chain links TRBV28 to TRBJ1-2; 10 bases match TRBD1. This chain's CDR3 is CASSPARTGGGYGYTF. The DNA for the CDR3 is TGTGCCAGCAGTCCCGCCAGGACAGGGGGGGGCTATGGCTACACCTTC.